The sequence of this T cell receptor beta chain was determined in a study of T cell responses to AZD1222 COVID-19 vaccine. V lost 10 bases to trimming and J lost 4 bases; unmatched junction nucleotides: 13. The CDR3 has 15 residues. CDR1 MNHEY and CDR2 SVGAGI come from the germline V gene. About this clone itself: Its antigen is not known.

Profiling relied on immunoSEQ multiplex PCR, and the TCRdb table lists in-frame clones only, not all of them. This sample has more than 100,000 clones, with almost 85% found just once. Study-wide results and limits: The study reported that nearly half of spike-specific TCRs target unmutated variant regions. Baseline seropositivity characterized only six AZD1222 recipients. Donor demographics were predominantly white British with a female majority; clonal diversity may be underestimated. Sampled repertoires all dated from after the peak T cell response.

V gene TRBV6-5 combines with J gene TRBJ2-5, with 9 bases fitting TRBD1. This sequence originates from an adult who received the MenACWY meningococcal vaccine as a control. This specimen was peripheral blood, taken 28 days after the second dose of the MenACWY control vaccine. CDR3 nucleotide sequence: TGTGCCACCCCCTCTGAAACAGGGGGCCCAGAGACCCAGTACTTC. Translation: CATPSETGGPETQYF.